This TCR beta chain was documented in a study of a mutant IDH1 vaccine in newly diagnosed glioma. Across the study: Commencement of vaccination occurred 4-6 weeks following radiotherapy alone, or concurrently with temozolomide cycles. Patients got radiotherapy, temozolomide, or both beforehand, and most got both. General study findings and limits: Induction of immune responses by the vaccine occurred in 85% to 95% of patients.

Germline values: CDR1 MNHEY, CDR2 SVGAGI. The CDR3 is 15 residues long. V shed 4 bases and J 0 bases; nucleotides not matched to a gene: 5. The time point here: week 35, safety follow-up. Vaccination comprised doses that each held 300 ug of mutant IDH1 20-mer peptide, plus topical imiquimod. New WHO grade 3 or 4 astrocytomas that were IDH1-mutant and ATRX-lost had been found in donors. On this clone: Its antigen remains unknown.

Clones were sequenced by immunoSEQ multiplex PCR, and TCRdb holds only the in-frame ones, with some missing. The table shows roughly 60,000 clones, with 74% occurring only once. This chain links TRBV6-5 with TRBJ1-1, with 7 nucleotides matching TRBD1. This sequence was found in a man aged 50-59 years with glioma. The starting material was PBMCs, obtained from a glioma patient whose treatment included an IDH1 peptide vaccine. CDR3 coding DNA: TGTGCCAGCAGTTCCGGGACAGAGATGAACACTGAAGCTTTCTTT. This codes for CASSSGTEMNTEAFF.